The TCR beta chain under discussion was sequenced for a study of T cells in tuberculosis. Study summary: This South African cohort compared adolescents with or without latent tuberculosis against adults with active tuberculosis.

This table comes from immunoSEQ multiplex PCR, and its TCRdb copy is limited to in-frame clones, with some not included. The sample yields 20,000 to 25,000 clones, around nine tenths seen once. This clonotype was obtained from a donor aged 10-30 years with latent tuberculosis or without tuberculosis infection. Some clones in this sample may be carry-over from other donors' samples. Sequences were obtained from PBMCs.

The CDR3 spells CASSNQFSNQPQHF. The CDR3 bases are TGTGCCAGTAGTAATCAATTTAGCAATCAGCCCCAGCATTTT. The chain is built from TRBV19 and TRBJ1-5; D is unclear. Per germline, CDR1 LNHDA and CDR2 SQIVND (reference sequence). This CDR3 is 14 amino acids long. The ends were cut back, 4 bases at V and 0 bases at J, with 7 bases in the middle.